This T cell receptor (beta chain) stems from a study of tumor-infiltrating lymphocytes in primary liver carcinoma. General study points: Whereas tumor region pairs overlapped more, tumor-adjacent and tumor-blood pairs overlapped less.

Germline lookup yields CDR1 MNHNS and CDR2 SASEGT. The CDR3 sequence is 16 residues long. A primer matching the constant region was used to make TCR beta cDNA from 450 to 550 ng of total RNA. Libraries for TCR beta were built through three nested multiplex PCR rounds, which together made up a slightly modified ARM-PCR procedure. A C-beta reverse primer and TRBV1-TRBV30 forward primers served in each of the first two PCR rounds, at about 9 cycles apiece. Each CDR3 protein is one row after TCRdb ran MiXCR on the multiplex PCR reads. The sample yields nearly 45,000 distinct CDR3 sequences, approximately 73% seen once. Taking about 20-31 mg of unsorted bulk tissue, the authors co-extracted RNA and DNA. Details on this clonotype: Antigen specificity is unknown. The germline gene is not matched at one end of the junction; a read error may be the cause.

The chain uses TRBV6-1 and TRBJ2-7; 8 bases map to TRBD1. The clonotype comes from a man aged 40-55 years with primary liver carcinoma and hepatitis B virus infection. Sequencing used liver tumor tissue from sampling region 2. Subset described: tumor region T2, inferior pole. CDR3 residues: CASTPQSGQDSYEQYF. The CDR3 DNA follows: TGTGCCAGCACCCCACAGTCGGGACAGGACTCCTACGAACAGTACTTC.